The clone carrying this T cell receptor beta chain was seen a few times. The data belong to a study of patients and donors after allogeneic stem cell transplantation. TCRdb ran MiXCR on the RT-PCR reads and lists one entry per CDR3 protein. The table records roughly 40,000 distinct CDR3 sequences, about 30% of them present only once. Trimming took 1 base from V and 4 from J, leaving 16 bases between them. The CDR3 is 16 residues long. The germline V gene has CDR1 SGHVS and CDR2 FQNEAQ. The sequenced sample was blood, either unsorted or a sorted T cell fraction (not recorded which). V gene TRBV7-8 combines with J gene TRBJ1-2, with a tentative D call TRBD1 (5 bases). This clonotype originated in a human donor who was either an allogeneic HSCT recipient or a stem cell or donor lymphocyte infusion donor (not recorded which). It is not recorded whose cells these are; they may come from a transplant donor. The CDR3 region is CASSLVPLRVVYGYTF. Here the CDR3 DNA reads TGTGCCAGCAGCTTAGTTCCGCTCAGGGTGGTCTATGGCTACACCTTC.